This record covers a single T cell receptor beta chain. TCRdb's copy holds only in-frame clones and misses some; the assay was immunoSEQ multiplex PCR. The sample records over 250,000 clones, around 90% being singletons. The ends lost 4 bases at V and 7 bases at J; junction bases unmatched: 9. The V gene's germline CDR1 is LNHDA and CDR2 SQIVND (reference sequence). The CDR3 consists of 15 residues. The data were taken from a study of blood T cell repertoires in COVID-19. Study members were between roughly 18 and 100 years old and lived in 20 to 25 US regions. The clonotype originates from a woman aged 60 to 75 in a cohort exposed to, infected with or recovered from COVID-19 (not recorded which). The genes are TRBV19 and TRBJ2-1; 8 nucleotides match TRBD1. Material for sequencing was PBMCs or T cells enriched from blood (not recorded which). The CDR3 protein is CASSTPRDRINEQFF. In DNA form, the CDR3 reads TGTGCCAGTAGTACCCCCCGGGACAGGATAAATGAGCAGTTCTTC.